Below, 20 T cell receptor beta chains from the same sample are listed, as sequenced in a study of metastatic and nonmetastatic thyroid tumors. TCRdb re-called the PCR reads with MiXCR. The profile shows about 69,000 clones, over 12% of them singletons. Thyroid surgery took place with no prior treatment in any patient. The sequenced sample was blood. The source of these receptors is a male donor with papillary thyroid cancer or a benign thyroid nodule (not recorded which). Some clones in this sample may be carry-over from other donors' samples.

This clone was seen many times. The CDR3 loop reads CASMERGRGESYNEQFF. CDR3 bases: TGTGCCAGCATGGAGCGCGGCAGAGGGGAGTCCTACAATGAGCAGTTCTTC. J is TRBJ2-1 and V is TRBV5-5; D may match TRBD1 or TRBD2 (5 bases each). From germline, CDR1 is SGHKS and CDR2 YYEKEE (reference sequence). V lost 6 bases and J lost 1, with 20 bases in between. CDR3 length: 17 amino acids. Complete variable domain (other parts from reference TRBV5-5 and TRBJ2-1): DAGVTQSPTHLIKTRGQQVTLRCSPISGHKSVSWYQQVLGQGPQFIFQYYEKEERGRGNFPDRFSARQFPNYSSELNVNALLLGDSALYLCASMERGRGESYNEQFFGPGTRLTVL.

In this sample, this clone turned up many times. This sequence joins TRBV28 and TRBJ2-1, with D unclear. The length of the CDR3 is 14 residues. V lost 5 bases and J lost 8, with 16 bases in between. The V gene's germline CDR1 is MDHEN and CDR2 SYDVKM. The CDR3 spells CASSPSNQWYEQFF. The CDR3 DNA reads TGTGCCAGCAGTCCATCAAATCAGTGGTATGAGCAGTTCTTC.

The rearrangement links TRBV5-1 to TRBJ1-1, with a weak D call TRBD1 (5 bases). This CDR3 is built from 14 residues. Trimming removed 0 bases at V and 9 bases at J, with 15 bases between. Germline V gene sequence: CDR1 SGHRS, CDR2 YFSETQ. CDR3 protein: CASSLGDSRNQAFF. CDR3 nucleotides: TGCGCCAGCAGCTTGGGGGACTCTAGAAACCAAGCTTTCTTT.

The chain links TRBV3-1 to TRBJ2-7; D ambiguous. V lost 1 base to trimming and J lost 2 bases, with 12 bases between them. This CDR3 is 15 amino acids long. Germline lookup yields CDR1 LGHDT and CDR2 YNNKEL (reference sequence). CDR3 DNA sequence: TGTGCCAGCAGCCAAGTCTCAGTGGGTCCCTACGAGCAGTACTTC. Protein: CASSQVSVGPYEQYF.

Ten or more counts support this clone. J is TRBJ2-1 and V is TRBV6-1, with TRBD2 matching over 7 bases. This CDR3 has 14 residues. Unmatched junction bases numbered 10, after V lost 7 bases and J lost 7 bases. Germline-derived CDR1 and CDR2 are MNHNS and SASEGT. The CDR3 nucleotides are TGTGCCAGCAAGGCTAGCGGTTTTCTGAATGAGCAGTTCTTC. It yields the protein CASKASGFLNEQFF.

This clone was found many times. The DNA for the CDR3 is TGTGCCAGCAGTCGTCAAGGGGTGCAGTACGTC. It translates to CASSRQGVQYV. This sequence joins TRBV5-6 and TRBJ2-7; D is possibly TRBD1 (5 bases). Trimming cost V 5 bases and J 9 bases, with 12 bases left between them. Germline V lookup: CDR1 SGHDT, CDR2 YYEEEE. This CDR3 region has 11 residues.

This clone was counted many times. This chain connects TRBV6-1 to TRBJ1-6, with 11 bases matching TRBD1. V shed 4 bases, J shed 0 bases, and the junction held 8 bases outside the gene matches. Germline V lookup: CDR1 MNHNS, CDR2 SASEGT. The CDR3 contains 19 residues. In DNA, the CDR3 is TGTGCCAGCAGTGCCACCGGGACAGGGGGGAGCTCCTATAATTCACCCCTCCACTTT. Amino acid sequence: CASSATGTGGSSYNSPLHF.

This clone was recorded many times. This chain joins TRBV30 and TRBJ1-1; TRBD1 matches 7 bases. The CDR3 consists of 13 residues. The V segment lost 2 bases and the J segment 5 bases; nucleotides outside the gene matches: 5. The germline gives CDR1 GTSNPN, CDR2 SVGIG (reference sequence). CDR3 nucleotide sequence: TGTGCCTGGAGTAGGGGGCGAGTGACTGAAGCTTTCTTT. Translated: CAWSRGRVTEAFF.

This clone was seen at least ten times. This chain links TRBV6-1 with TRBJ2-1, with 10 bases aligning to TRBD2. The CDR3 sequence is 15 residues long. The V gene's germline CDR1 is MNHNS and CDR2 SASEGT. The V and J ends lost 4 bases and 5 bases, in that order; junction bases with no gene match: 5. CDR3 residues: CASSALAGSHNEQFF. For the CDR3, the DNA is TGTGCCAGCAGTGCACTAGCGGGATCGCACAATGAGCAGTTCTTC.

In its sample, this clone was seen many times. V usage is TRBV11-3 and J usage is TRBJ1-3; 7 bases map to TRBD1. The junction had 7 bases not matched to a gene; V was cut back by 4 bases and J by 4 bases. CDR3 length: 15 residues. From germline, CDR1 is SGHNT and CDR2 YENEEA. CDR3 amino acids: CASSSADRDGNTIYF. CDR3 sequence (DNA): TGTGCCAGCAGCTCCGCCGACAGGGACGGAAACACCATATATTTT.

This clone was seen ten or more times. The chain is built from TRBV18 and TRBJ1-1; D gene unclear. V was clipped by 2 bases and J by 0 bases, with 4 bases between them. CDR3 length: 13 residues. The V gene's germline CDR1 is KGHSH and CDR2 LQKENI. The CDR3 spells CASSPTVNTEAFF. As DNA, the CDR3 is TGTGCCAGCTCACCAACAGTGAACACTGAAGCTTTCTTT.

The table lists this clone with many counts. V gene TRBV9 combines with J gene TRBJ1-5; D not resolved. Germline CDR1 SGDLS, CDR2 YYNGEE. The CDR3 sequence is 13 residues long. Trimming left V 4 bases short and J 0 bases short, with 5 bases between. The CDR3 spells CASSPGSNQPQHF. The CDR3, as DNA: TGTGCCAGCAGCCCTGGTAGCAATCAGCCCCAGCATTTT.

This clone was observed a handful of times. In this CDR3 the conserved last residue, phenylalanine or tryptophan, is missing, so a read error is likely. The chain carries TRBV28 and TRBJ2-1; 8 positions match TRBD2. This CDR3 has 15 amino acids. CDR1 is MDHEN and CDR2 is SYDVKM in the germline V gene. With V trimmed by 5 bases and J by 6 bases, 9 bases remained unmatched. In nucleotides, the CDR3 is TGTGCCAGCAGTCCACCTAGCGGGCCCCCCAATGAGCAGTTCTTA. Translating gives CASSPPSGPPNEQFL.

In its sample, this clone was seen many times. The chain is built from TRBV7-9 and TRBJ2-3; 9 bases fit TRBD2. CDR1 SEHNR and CDR2 FQNEAQ come from the germline V gene (reference sequence). The CDR3 covers 12 residues. The ends lost 5 bases at V and 14 bases at J; junction bases unmatched: 8. CDR3 loop: CASSINSGRGYF. The CDR3 nucleotides are TGTGCCAGCAGCATCAATAGCGGGAGAGGGTATTTT.

This clone was observed at least ten times. The CDR3 loop is CASRGLAGDTQYF. The CDR3 DNA sequence: TGTGCCAGTAGGGGACTAGCGGGAGATACGCAGTATTTT. The V and J genes are TRBV19 and TRBJ2-3, with 12 positions matching TRBD2. There are 13 residues in the CDR3. CDR1 and CDR2 from the germline V gene are LNHDA and SQIVND (reference sequence). With 6 bases clipped from V and 5 bases from J, the junction kept 0 bases outside the gene matches. The variable domain in full, completed from reference TRBV19 and TRBJ2-3, reads DGGITQSPKYLFRKEGQNVTLSCEQNLNHDAMYWYRQDPGQGLRLIYYSQIVNDFQKGDIAEGYSVSREKKESFPLTVTSAQKNPTAFYLCASRGLAGDTQYFGPGTRLTVL.

This clone was seen at least ten times. This rearrangement joins TRBV6-6 to TRBJ2-1; possible D gene TRBD1, 5 bases. Germline CDR1 and CDR2: MNHNY and SVGAGI (reference sequence). This CDR3 region has 16 residues. Trimming pared 3 bases from V and 5 bases from J, leaving 17 bases between. In DNA form, the CDR3 reads TGTGCCAGCAGTTATAGGGGATCCCCCCCAAACAATGAGCAGTTCTTC. The encoded protein is CASSYRGSPPNNEQFF.

Many counts were recorded for this clone. The gene calls are TRBV5-6 and TRBJ1-1; TRBD1 matches at 9 bases. Germline CDR1 is SGHDT and CDR2 is YYEEEE. This CDR3 is 16 amino acids long. Trimming took 0 bases from V and 4 from J; bases not matched to a gene: 7. CDR3 in amino acids: CASSLAGQGSATEAFF. DNA for the CDR3: TGTGCCAGCAGCTTGGCCGGACAGGGGAGCGCCACTGAAGCTTTCTTT. Variable domain in full (rest from reference TRBV5-6 and TRBJ1-1): DAGVTQSPTHLIKTRGQQVTLRCSPKSGHDTVSWYQQALGQGPQFIFQYYEEEERQRGNFPDRFSGHQFPNYSSELNVNALLLGDSALYLCASSLAGQGSATEAFFGQGTRLTVV.

This clone was detected only a few times. The chain employs TRBV5-6 and TRBJ2-5; 8 nucleotides agree with TRBD2. Germline CDR1 reads SGHDT; CDR2 reads YYEEEE. This CDR3 has 17 amino acids. J lost 2 bases, V lost 2 bases, and 11 bases had no gene match. The CDR3, as DNA: TGTGCCAGCAGCTTCCCTAGGGGCGGGAGGTTACAAGAGACCCAGTACTTC. It specifies CASSFPRGGRLQETQYF.

This clone has a handful of counts. DNA of the CDR3: TGTGCCAGCCTCCTGTCGGGCGGCACCTACGAGCAGTACTTC. Translation: CASLLSGGTYEQYF. V usage is TRBV6-1 and J usage is TRBJ2-7; D gene ambiguous. CDR3 length: 14 amino acids. V lost 8 bases and J lost 2, with 16 bases in between. CDR1 is MNHNS, CDR2 SASEGT, per germline.

There are many counts of this clone. The CDR3 nucleotides are TGTGCCACCAGTGACGGAAGCAACACTGAAGCTTTCTTT. Translated, it gives CATSDGSNTEAFF. V usage is TRBV24-1 and J usage is TRBJ1-1; D is unclear. Germline V CDR1 and CDR2: KGHDR, SFDVKD. The V and J ends lost 4 bases and 2 bases respectively, with 7 bases between them. CDR3 length: 13 residues.